A selection of T cell receptor beta chains follows, all from one sample in a study of cytomegalovirus exposure and HLA in healthy donors. The method was immunoSEQ multiplex PCR; TCRdb's version includes in-frame clones alone and lacks a portion of them. Here the sample spans about 150,000 clones, about 74% being singletons. Sequenced: PBMCs. Receptors were obtained from a woman aged 35 to 49 in good health and CMV-seronegative. Both conserved end residues are part of each CDR3. Fields, in order: D gene, J gene, V gene, CDR3 length, clone size, CDR3 DNA, CDR3 protein. The D gene is left open where the match is weak. Only part of the rows carry a size: once, few, many, or a class if the clone is expanded.

D gene: TRBD1; J gene: TRBJ2-7; V gene: TRBV10-3; CDR3 length: 16; clone size: .; CDR3 DNA: TGTGCCATCAGGGAAGCGTCCGGGACAGGGGGCTCCCAGCAGTACTTC; CDR3 protein: CAIREASGTGGSQQYF
D gene: .; J gene: TRBJ2-3; V gene: TRBV11-3; CDR3 length: 15; clone size: .; CDR3 DNA: TGTGCCAGCAGCTCTCAGGCTGGAGGGACAGATACGCAGTATTTT; CDR3 protein: CASSSQAGGTDTQYF
D gene: TRBD1; J gene: TRBJ1-1; V gene: TRBV5-1; CDR3 length: 14; clone size: few; CDR3 DNA: TGCGCCAGCAGCTTTCAGGGGGGCGGCACTGAAGCTTTCTTT; CDR3 protein: CASSFQGGGTEAFF
D gene: TRBD1; J gene: TRBJ2-1; V gene: TRBV6-1; CDR3 length: 15; clone size: .; CDR3 DNA: TGTGCCAGCAGTGAAAGTTCACAGGGGTACAATGAGCAGTTCTTC; CDR3 protein: CASSESSQGYNEQFF
D gene: TRBD2; J gene: TRBJ2-2; V gene: TRBV13; CDR3 length: 19; clone size: .; CDR3 DNA: TGTGCCAGCAGCCAAACGGGACTAGCGGGAGGGATGAACACCGGGGAGCTGTTTTTT; CDR3 protein: CASSQTGLAGGMNTGELFF
D gene: .; J gene: TRBJ1-2; V gene: TRBV5-1; CDR3 length: 14; clone size: .; CDR3 DNA: TGCGCCAGCTCCCCCGGGGGGTCGGACTATGGCTACACCTTC; CDR3 protein: CASSPGGSDYGYTF
D gene: TRBD1; J gene: TRBJ1-4; V gene: TRBV29-1; CDR3 length: 13; clone size: .; CDR3 DNA: TGCAGCGCCGGGACAGCCCAAAATGAAAAACTGTTTTTT; CDR3 protein: CSAGTAQNEKLFF
D gene: TRBD1; J gene: TRBJ1-2; V gene: TRBV28; CDR3 length: 14; clone size: .; CDR3 DNA: TGTGCCAGCAGGGACAGGGGTGGGCTTTATGGCTACACCTTC; CDR3 protein: CASRDRGGLYGYTF
D gene: .; J gene: TRBJ2-2; V gene: TRBV6-5; CDR3 length: 13; clone size: .; CDR3 DNA: TGTGCCAGCAAGGACTTCGTCACCGGGGAGCTGTTTTTT; CDR3 protein: CASKDFVTGELFF
D gene: .; J gene: TRBJ2-3; V gene: TRBV5-6; CDR3 length: 16; clone size: .; CDR3 DNA: TGTGCCAGCAGCAGAGCGGGTGCGGGGCGCACAGATACGCAGTATTTT; CDR3 protein: CASSRAGAGRTDTQYF
D gene: .; J gene: TRBJ2-5; V gene: TRBV11-3; CDR3 length: 14; clone size: .; CDR3 DNA: TGTGCCAGCAGCCGGGACATCCGACCGGAGACCCAGTACTTC; CDR3 protein: CASSRDIRPETQYF
D gene: .; J gene: TRBJ2-1; V gene: TRBV25-1; CDR3 length: 14; clone size: .; CDR3 DNA: TGTGCCAGCAGTGATGGGGGGGCTTACAATGAGCAGTTCTTC; CDR3 protein: CASSDGGAYNEQFF
D gene: .; J gene: TRBJ2-3; V gene: TRBV6-5; CDR3 length: 16; clone size: few; CDR3 DNA: TGTGCCAGCAGTTACTCCGGACAGTTGCCAGAGAATACGCAGTATTTT; CDR3 protein: CASSYSGQLPENTQYF
D gene: .; J gene: TRBJ1-1; V gene: TRBV7-9; CDR3 length: 13; clone size: few; CDR3 DNA: TGTTCCAGCAGCCTCCCTGGGGGGGAAGAAGCTTTCTTT; CDR3 protein: CSSSLPGGEEAFF
D gene: TRBD1; J gene: TRBJ2-5; V gene: TRBV10-3; CDR3 length: 15; clone size: .; CDR3 DNA: TGTGCCATCAGTGAGTCGACAGGGCGAAAAGAGACCCAGTACTTC; CDR3 protein: CAISESTGRKETQYF
D gene: TRBD1; J gene: TRBJ2-7; V gene: TRBV6-5; CDR3 length: 14; clone size: once; CDR3 DNA: TGTGCCAGCAGTTACGGACAGGGTCTCTACGAGCAGTACTTC; CDR3 protein: CASSYGQGLYEQYF
D gene: .; J gene: TRBJ2-4; V gene: TRBV22-1; CDR3 length: 21; clone size: .; CDR3 DNA: TGTCCTGGGAGCGCACGTTGTCAGGGCCCGAAACAGACGTTAGCCAAAAACATTCAGTACTTC; CDR3 protein: CPGSARCQGPKQTLAKNIQYF
D gene: .; J gene: TRBJ1-5; V gene: TRBV27; CDR3 length: 15; clone size: .; CDR3 DNA: TGTGCCAGCAGTTTATTTAAAGGCGGAAATCAGCCCCAGCATTTT; CDR3 protein: CASSLFKGGNQPQHF
D gene: .; J gene: TRBJ2-2; V gene: TRBV6-4; CDR3 length: 15; clone size: .; CDR3 DNA: TGTGCCAGCAGTCCTCAACCAGGGGCCGGTGGGGAGCTGTTTTTT; CDR3 protein: CASSPQPGAGGELFF
D gene: .; J gene: TRBJ2-1; V gene: TRBV28; CDR3 length: 14; clone size: few; CDR3 DNA: TGTGCCAGCAGTTCGGACAGCTCCTACAATGAGCAGTTCTTC; CDR3 protein: CASSSDSSYNEQFF
D gene: TRBD1; J gene: TRBJ1-5; V gene: TRBV6-1; CDR3 length: 14; clone size: .; CDR3 DNA: TGTGCCAGCACCGGGACAGGGGACAATCAGCCCCAGCATTTT; CDR3 protein: CASTGTGDNQPQHF
D gene: TRBD2; J gene: TRBJ2-1; V gene: TRBV6-1; CDR3 length: 14; clone size: once; CDR3 DNA: TGTGCCAGCAGTGCCGGGCGGGAGGGTAATGAGCAGTTCTTC; CDR3 protein: CASSAGREGNEQFF
D gene: .; J gene: TRBJ2-6; V gene: TRBV7-8; CDR3 length: 19; clone size: .; CDR3 DNA: TGTGCCAGCAGCTTAAGCATAGTAGCGTTAGGCTCTGGGGCCAACGTCCTGACTTTC; CDR3 protein: CASSLSIVALGSGANVLTF
D gene: .; J gene: TRBJ2-1; V gene: TRBV7-6; CDR3 length: 17; clone size: .; CDR3 DNA: TGTGCCAGCAGCTACGACTCCCTGACTTACTCCTACAATGAGCAGTTCTTC; CDR3 protein: CASSYDSLTYSYNEQFF
D gene: .; J gene: TRBJ1-3; V gene: TRBV25-1; CDR3 length: 14; clone size: .; CDR3 DNA: TGTGCCAGCAGTGGGCCAGGGGCTGGAAACACCATATATTTT; CDR3 protein: CASSGPGAGNTIYF
D gene: TRBD2; J gene: TRBJ2-1; V gene: TRBV6-1; CDR3 length: 14; clone size: .; CDR3 DNA: TGTGCCAGCAGTCCGGGACTAGAGTGGGATGAGCAGTTCTTC; CDR3 protein: CASSPGLEWDEQFF
D gene: TRBD1; J gene: TRBJ2-2; V gene: TRBV11-3; CDR3 length: 15; clone size: .; CDR3 DNA: TGTGCCAGCAGCCCCGGGACAGGAAACACCGGGGAGCTGTTTTTT; CDR3 protein: CASSPGTGNTGELFF